A selection of T cell receptor beta chains follows, all from one sample in a study of CD8+CD57+ T cells in acquired aplastic anemia. TCRdb reanalysed the reads using MiXCR and keeps one entry per CDR3 protein. Seen here are some 200,000 distinct CDR3 sequences, over 55% observed once, and the top ten hold 58%. Sequenced material: sorted CD4+, CD8+, or CD8+CD57+ T cells (not recorded which) from PBMCs. The receptors here all came from a human donor with aplastic anemia. The CDR3 runs from the conserved cysteine through the conserved F or W. A D gene is named only where the DNA matches it firmly. Where a row states a size, it is once, few, many or the class of an expanded clone; other rows omit it.

V gene: TRBV7-9; J gene: TRBJ2-1; clone size: NA; D gene: NA; CDR3 DNA: TGTGCCAGCAGCTTCGGCAGGGGCAATGAGCAGTTCTTC; CDR3 protein: CASSFGRGNEQFF
V gene: TRBV15; J gene: TRBJ1-2; clone size: NA; D gene: NA; CDR3 DNA: TGTGCCACCAGCCCGGACCTTAACTATGGCTACACCTTC; CDR3 protein: CATSPDLNYGYTF
V gene: TRBV7-2; J gene: TRBJ1-1; clone size: NA; D gene: NA; CDR3 DNA: TGTGCCAGCCTCGCGACAGGTGGACCTGAAGCTTTCTTT; CDR3 protein: CASLATGGPEAFF
V gene: TRBV12-3/TRBV12-4; J gene: TRBJ1-5; clone size: NA; D gene: NA; CDR3 DNA: TGTGCCAGCAGTTACAAGTGGGGTCGTAGCAATCAGCCCCAGCATTTT; CDR3 protein: CASSYKWGRSNQPQHF
V gene: TRBV5-6; J gene: TRBJ2-7; clone size: many; D gene: NA; CDR3 DNA: TGTGCCAGCAGTTCCAGCTCCTACGAGCAGTACTTC; CDR3 protein: CASSSSSYEQYF
V gene: TRBV5-1; J gene: TRBJ2-7; clone size: NA; D gene: NA; CDR3 DNA: TGCGCCAGCAGCTTGGATAGGGGGACGTCCTACGAGCAGTACTTC; CDR3 protein: CASSLDRGTSYEQYF
V gene: TRBV2; J gene: TRBJ1-4; clone size: few; D gene: NA; CDR3 DNA: TGTGCCAGCAGGGCGACAGCAACAACTAATGAAAAACTGTTTTTT; CDR3 protein: CASRATATTNEKLFF
V gene: TRBV6-9; J gene: TRBJ2-1; clone size: many; D gene: NA; CDR3 DNA: TGTGCCAGCAGTCCGCGACTCGATGAGCAGTTCTTC; CDR3 protein: CASSPRLDEQFF
V gene: TRBV10-3; J gene: TRBJ2-6; clone size: NA; D gene: NA; CDR3 DNA: TGTGCCATCAGTGAGCCATCTCCAGGGGCCAACGTCCTGACTTTC; CDR3 protein: CAISEPSPGANVLTF
V gene: TRBV5-6; J gene: TRBJ2-7; clone size: NA; D gene: NA; CDR3 DNA: TGTGCCAGCAGCTTGGAACAGGGTAGGCGACGGTACGAGCAGTACTTC; CDR3 protein: CASSLEQGRRRYEQYF
V gene: TRBV2; J gene: TRBJ2-6; clone size: few; D gene: NA; CDR3 DNA: TGTGCCAGTCGGTCTGGGGCCAACGTCCTGACTTTC; CDR3 protein: CASRSGANVLTF
V gene: TRBV7-2; J gene: TRBJ1-5; clone size: NA; D gene: TRBD1; CDR3 DNA: TGTGCCAGCAGCTTAGGGGACAGTAGCAATCAGCCCCAGCATTTT; CDR3 protein: CASSLGDSSNQPQHF
V gene: TRBV10-3; J gene: TRBJ2-3; clone size: NA; D gene: NA; CDR3 DNA: TGTGCCATCAGTGAGTCGCTAGGCACAGATACGCAGTATTTT; CDR3 protein: CAISESLGTDTQYF
V gene: TRBV6-5; J gene: TRBJ2-2; clone size: many; D gene: TRBD1; CDR3 DNA: TGTGCCAGCAGTCAGACAGGGGCCGGGGAGCTGTTTTTT; CDR3 protein: CASSQTGAGELFF
V gene: TRBV5-1; J gene: TRBJ2-2; clone size: NA; D gene: NA; CDR3 DNA: TGCGCCAGCAGCCCGGGGACGACCGAGACCGGGGAGCTGTTTTTT; CDR3 protein: CASSPGTTETGELFF
V gene: TRBV20-1; J gene: TRBJ2-1; clone size: NA; D gene: TRBD2; CDR3 DNA: TGCAGTGCTAGCGGGGGGGCTGGCTCCTACAGTGAGCAGTTCTTC; CDR3 protein: CSASGGAGSYSEQFF
V gene: TRBV5-1; J gene: TRBJ1-1; clone size: NA; D gene: NA; CDR3 DNA: TGCGCCAGCAGCTTGGGTCAGGCCGGCGGGGGGAACACTGAAGCTTTCTTT; CDR3 protein: CASSLGQAGGGNTEAFF
V gene: TRBV7-3; J gene: TRBJ2-5; clone size: NA; D gene: NA; CDR3 DNA: TGTGCCAGCAGCTTAGAAACAGGGCCCCAAGAGACCCAGTACTTC; CDR3 protein: CASSLETGPQETQYF
V gene: TRBV4-1; J gene: TRBJ2-7; clone size: NA; D gene: NA; CDR3 DNA: TGCGCCAGCAGCCACTCCGGACAGATCGAGCAGTACTTC; CDR3 protein: CASSHSGQIEQYF
V gene: TRBV10-1; J gene: TRBJ1-4; clone size: NA; D gene: NA; CDR3 DNA: TGCGCCAGCAGCCAAGACGACCTCCCTTGGGAGGGAGAAAAACTGTTTTTT; CDR3 protein: CASSQDDLPWEGEKLFF
V gene: TRBV15; J gene: TRBJ2-7; clone size: NA; D gene: NA; CDR3 DNA: TGTGCCACCAGCAGAGTTGACGCAGGATACGAGCAGTACTTC; CDR3 protein: CATSRVDAGYEQYF
V gene: TRBV2; J gene: TRBJ1-1; clone size: NA; D gene: NA; CDR3 DNA: TGTGCCAGCAGTGGGGGCGCTTCCCCTGAAGCTTCCTTT; CDR3 protein: CASSGGASPEASF
V gene: TRBV7-3; J gene: TRBJ2-5; clone size: NA; D gene: TRBD2; CDR3 DNA: TGTGCCAGCAGCCCCACCGGGGGGGCCTCAGAGACCCAGTACTTC; CDR3 protein: CASSPTGGASETQYF
V gene: TRBV20-1; J gene: TRBJ2-1; clone size: NA; D gene: NA; CDR3 DNA: TGCAGTGCTAGAGATAAGGACTACAATGAGCAGTTCTTC; CDR3 protein: CSARDKDYNEQFF
V gene: TRBV7-3; J gene: TRBJ1-2; clone size: NA; D gene: TRBD1; CDR3 DNA: TGTGCCAGCAGCTCACAGGGGTTGCTGCCTAGTTATGGCTACACCTTC; CDR3 protein: CASSSQGLLPSYGYTF
V gene: TRBV7-9; J gene: TRBJ2-4; clone size: few; D gene: NA; CDR3 DNA: TGTGCCAGCAGCTTAACAGGGAGGAACATTCAGTACTTC; CDR3 protein: CASSLTGRNIQYF
V gene: TRBV20-1; J gene: TRBJ2-3; clone size: NA; D gene: NA; CDR3 DNA: TGCGGTGCTAGACCAAGGGGCGGAGGTACGCAGTATTTT; CDR3 protein: CGARPRGGGTQYF
V gene: TRBV10-3; J gene: TRBJ1-6; clone size: NA; D gene: TRBD1; CDR3 DNA: TGTGCCGGCCGGACAGGCTATAATTCACCCCTCCACTTT; CDR3 protein: CAGRTGYNSPLHF
V gene: TRBV27; J gene: TRBJ1-2; clone size: many; D gene: NA; CDR3 DNA: TGTGCCAGCTTAGCTCAGGGACTTGGAGGCTACACCTTC; CDR3 protein: CASLAQGLGGYTF
V gene: TRBV19; J gene: TRBJ1-5; clone size: NA; D gene: NA; CDR3 DNA: TGTTCCGTGTCCAATGGCAATCAGCCCCAGCATTTT; CDR3 protein: CSVSNGNQPQHF
V gene: TRBV7-3; J gene: TRBJ1-1; clone size: NA; D gene: TRBD1; CDR3 DNA: TGTGCCAGCGACAGGGGCAACCCAAACACTGAAGCTTTCTTT; CDR3 protein: CASDRGNPNTEAFF
V gene: TRBV9; J gene: TRBJ2-2; clone size: NA; D gene: NA; CDR3 DNA: TGTGCCAGCAGCCCTCCTATCGGGGAGCTGTTTTTT; CDR3 protein: CASSPPIGELFF
V gene: TRBV12-3/TRBV12-4; J gene: TRBJ2-1; clone size: NA; D gene: NA; CDR3 DNA: TGTGCCAGCAGCCCGGGGGGCTCAAACAATGAGCAGTTCTTC; CDR3 protein: CASSPGGSNNEQFF
V gene: TRBV12-3/TRBV12-4; J gene: TRBJ2-1; clone size: NA; D gene: TRBD1; CDR3 DNA: TGTGCCAGCAGTTTGATAGGGACAGGGTCTGTGCAGTTCTTC; CDR3 protein: CASSLIGTGSVQFF
V gene: TRBV7-9; J gene: TRBJ1-1; clone size: NA; D gene: NA; CDR3 DNA: TGTGCCAGCAGCTTGGTCGGAAGGGACACTGAAGCTTTCTTT; CDR3 protein: CASSLVGRDTEAFF
V gene: TRBV19; J gene: TRBJ1-6; clone size: few; D gene: TRBD1; CDR3 DNA: TGTGCCAGTAGTCAGGGACAGGGCCTACCGGGTTCACCCCTCCACTTT; CDR3 protein: CASSQGQGLPGSPLHF
V gene: TRBV7-9; J gene: TRBJ2-7; clone size: once; D gene: NA; CDR3 DNA: TGTGCCAGCAGCACGACGATCTCCTACGAGCAGTACTTC; CDR3 protein: CASSTTISYEQYF
V gene: TRBV7-2; J gene: TRBJ2-2; clone size: NA; D gene: TRBD2; CDR3 DNA: TGTGCCAGCAGCTTGACTAGCGGGGGCTTCACCGGGGAGCTGTTTTTT; CDR3 protein: CASSLTSGGFTGELFF
V gene: TRBV2; J gene: TRBJ2-7; clone size: once; D gene: TRBD1; CDR3 DNA: TGTGCCAGCACCTTAGTCCGGGACAGGGGGTTTTGGGAGCAGTACTTC; CDR3 protein: CASTLVRDRGFWEQYF
V gene: TRBV9; J gene: TRBJ2-7; clone size: NA; D gene: NA; CDR3 DNA: TGTGCCAGCAGCGTAAGAGGTCAACCCACTCTAGACGAGCAGTACTTC; CDR3 protein: CASSVRGQPTLDEQYF
V gene: TRBV29-1; J gene: TRBJ1-1; clone size: NA; D gene: NA; CDR3 DNA: TGCAGCCTGATGGGGGTTCGGGGGGCCGAATTTGAAGCTTTCTTT; CDR3 protein: CSLMGVRGAEFEAFF
V gene: TRBV9; J gene: TRBJ2-3; clone size: NA; D gene: NA; CDR3 DNA: TGTGCCAGCAGCCCACACCGACGCACAGATACGCAGTATTTT; CDR3 protein: CASSPHRRTDTQYF
V gene: TRBV10-3; J gene: TRBJ2-3; clone size: many; D gene: TRBD2; CDR3 DNA: TGTGCCATCAGTGACATAGCGGGGGGGCCAGATACGCAGTATTTT; CDR3 protein: CAISDIAGGPDTQYF
V gene: TRBV12-5; J gene: TRBJ2-7; clone size: NA; D gene: TRBD2; CDR3 DNA: TGTGCCAGCAGCAGGGCGGCGGGAGCGTACGAGCAGTACTTC; CDR3 protein: CASSRAAGAYEQYF
V gene: TRBV7-3; J gene: TRBJ2-7; clone size: many; D gene: TRBD1; CDR3 DNA: TGTGCCAGCAGCCAGAATAAGAGGGGGACAGGGGGCTACGAGCAGTACTTC; CDR3 protein: CASSQNKRGTGGYEQYF
V gene: TRBV24-1; J gene: TRBJ1-2; clone size: NA; D gene: NA; CDR3 DNA: TGTGCCACCAGTGATTTACGGTATGGCTACACCTTC; CDR3 protein: CATSDLRYGYTF
V gene: TRBV6-6; J gene: TRBJ2-3; clone size: few; D gene: NA; CDR3 DNA: TGTGCCAGCAGCCCGGAAGGCACAGATACGCAGTATTTT; CDR3 protein: CASSPEGTDTQYF
V gene: TRBV7-9; J gene: TRBJ2-7; clone size: NA; D gene: NA; CDR3 DNA: TGTGCCAGCAGCCTAGGGACCAGGGAGCAGTACTTC; CDR3 protein: CASSLGTREQYF
V gene: TRBV10-2; J gene: TRBJ1-5; clone size: NA; D gene: NA; CDR3 DNA: TGCGCCAGCAGTGAAAATGGGATCAATCAGCCCCAGCATTTT; CDR3 protein: CASSENGINQPQHF
V gene: TRBV6-4; J gene: TRBJ1-4; clone size: NA; D gene: NA; CDR3 DNA: TGTGCCAGCAGTGACAGGAGTGAAAAACTGTTTTTT; CDR3 protein: CASSDRSEKLFF
V gene: TRBV9; J gene: TRBJ2-3; clone size: NA; D gene: TRBD1; CDR3 DNA: TGTGCCAGCAGCGTCCTCGACAGGGGTGGCACAGATACGCAGTATTTT; CDR3 protein: CASSVLDRGGTDTQYF
V gene: TRBV24-1; J gene: TRBJ2-3; clone size: few; D gene: NA; CDR3 DNA: TGTGCCACCAGTGGCGTACAGGGTAACGCAGATACGCAGTATTTT; CDR3 protein: CATSGVQGNADTQYF
V gene: TRBV9; J gene: TRBJ2-7; clone size: NA; D gene: TRBD1; CDR3 DNA: TGTGCCAGCAACCCCTTTCCCGGGACAGGGGCCGAGCAGTACTTC; CDR3 protein: CASNPFPGTGAEQYF
V gene: TRBV29-1; J gene: TRBJ2-7; clone size: NA; D gene: NA; CDR3 DNA: TGCAGCGTTGTCGGGGGGCCGGGGTCCTACGAGCAGTACTTC; CDR3 protein: CSVVGGPGSYEQYF